This entry lists 19 T cell receptor beta chains sequenced from one sample in a study of blood T cell repertoires in COVID-19. The assay was immunoSEQ multiplex PCR, and TCRdb's table has in-frame clones only and misses some. The sample contains more than 300,000 clones, roughly 90% of which appear only once. The sequenced material came from PBMCs or T cells enriched from blood (not recorded which). These receptor sequences come from a woman younger than 45 who had recovered from COVID-19.

This clone appeared once. The rearrangement uses TRBV18 and TRBJ2-1, with TRBD2 matching over 10 bases. From germline, CDR1 is KGHSH and CDR2 LQKENI. The CDR3 is 15 amino acids. V was clipped by 4 bases and J by 6 bases; unmatched bases: 6. CDR3 region: CASSRGLAEGNEQFF. For the CDR3, the DNA is TGTGCCAGCTCACGCGGACTAGCGGAGGGCAATGAGCAGTTCTTC.

In nucleotides, the CDR3 is TGTGCCAGCTCAACTACAAGCGGGGGCTCTGGGGCCAACGTCCTGACTTTC. This gives the protein CASSTTSGGSGANVLTF. The rearrangement joins TRBV18 to TRBJ2-6; 8 nucleotides agree with TRBD2. Germline V lookup: CDR1 KGHSH, CDR2 LQKENI. This CDR3 contains 17 residues. V lost 5 bases, J lost 0 bases, and 6 bases stayed unmatched.

This chain joins TRBV27 and TRBJ2-1; 8 positions agree with TRBD1. Germline CDR1 is MNHEY and CDR2 is SMNVEV (reference sequence). This CDR3 comprises 14 residues. V lost 6 bases, J lost 4 bases, and 5 bases stayed unmatched. In DNA, the CDR3 is TGTGCCAGCAGGAGGACAGGGACTTACAATGAGCAGTTCTTC. This sequence encodes CASRRTGTYNEQFF.

The chain uses TRBV5-6 and TRBJ1-4, with 9 bases lining up with TRBD1. Germline CDR1 is SGHDT and CDR2 is YYEEEE. Trimming at V came to 4 bases and at J to 8 bases, leaving 9 bases not matched to a gene. The CDR3 consists of 15 residues. The CDR3 here is CASSRIGTGIEKLFF. The DNA of the CDR3 is TGTGCCAGCAGCCGTATCGGGACAGGGATCGAAAAACTGTTTTTT.

V gene TRBV28 combines with J gene TRBJ1-5, with TRBD1 as a possible D gene (5 bases). Germline V lookup: CDR1 MDHEN, CDR2 SYDVKM. This CDR3 comprises 14 residues. The V end lost 8 bases, the J end lost 6 bases, and 17 bases lay between the germline ends. The CDR3 DNA is TGTGCCAGCGTCCCCGGGGGAATGGGTCAGCCCCAGCATTTT. This sequence encodes CASVPGGMGQPQHF.

Turning to this clone: This CDR3 is also generated by other DNA sequences in the sample. For the CDR3, the DNA is TGTGCCAGCTCACCGCCAGGGCGGGATTATGGCTACACCTTC. It yields the protein CASSPPGRDYGYTF. The chain uses TRBV18 and TRBJ1-2; D is possibly TRBD1 (5 bases). The CDR3 length is 14 residues. Germline assignment: CDR1 KGHSH and CDR2 LQKENI. Trimming pared 3 bases from V and 5 bases from J, leaving 13 bases between.

This sequence joins TRBV5-1 and TRBJ2-5, with TRBD2 as a possible D gene (6 bases). Between the trimmed V and J ends, which lost 3 bases and 5 bases, there was a span of 14 bases. Germline V gives CDR1 SGHRS, CDR2 YFSETQ. The CDR3 spans 14 residues. CDR3 region: CASSYSGVGETQYF. The CDR3 bases are TGCGCCAGCAGCTATTCGGGAGTAGGGGAGACCCAGTACTTC.

The rearrangement links TRBV4-2 to TRBJ2-1; 10 nucleotides agree with TRBD2. From germline, CDR1 is LGHNA and CDR2 YNFKEQ. The CDR3 is 17 amino acids. With 1 base clipped from V and 0 bases from J, the junction kept 3 bases outside the gene matches. In DNA form, the CDR3 reads TGTGCCAGCAGCCAAGGGACTAGCGGATTCTCCTACAATGAGCAGTTCTTC. Translating gives CASSQGTSGFSYNEQFF.

The chain has TRBV4-3 and TRBJ2-3, with 7 bases identical to TRBD2. This CDR3 region has 16 residues. Germline V gene lookup returns CDR1 LGHNA and CDR2 YSLEER. The trim removed 4 bases at V and 5 bases at J, leaving 12 bases unmatched. Here the CDR3 reads CASSPSFGGSEDTQYF. The CDR3, as DNA: TGCGCCAGCAGCCCCAGTTTCGGCGGGAGTGAAGATACGCAGTATTTT.

The chain has TRBV28 and TRBJ2-5, with a tentative D call TRBD1 (5 bases). Germline V gene sequence: CDR1 MDHEN, CDR2 SYDVKM. There are 14 residues in the CDR3. Trimming took 3 bases from V and 5 from J, leaving 13 bases between them. In DNA form, the CDR3 reads TGTGCCAGCAGTTTCATAGTAAGGGGCGAGACCCAGTACTTC. Protein product: CASSFIVRGETQYF.

The chain combines TRBV4-1 with TRBJ1-1; no clear D gene. Trimming took off 0 bases at V and 1 base at J, with 12 bases between the two ends. From germline, CDR1 is MGHRA and CDR2 YSYEKL. The CDR3 is 16 residues long. This CDR3 reads CASSQDSGDRNTEAFF. Written as DNA, the CDR3 is TGCGCCAGCAGCCAAGATTCGGGAGATAGGAACACTGAAGCTTTCTTT.

The chain carries TRBV5-7 and TRBJ1-3; 8 nucleotides line up with TRBD1. TRBV5-7 is recorded as an ORF, its role being uncertain. V lost 2 bases, J lost 4 bases, and 8 bases stayed unmatched. The CDR3 covers 16 residues. As DNA, the CDR3 is TGTGCCAGCAGCTTCCCAGGGGGCGCGCCGGGAAACACCATATATTTT. It codes for CASSFPGGAPGNTIYF.

The rearrangement uses TRBV28 and TRBJ1-1; maybe TRBD1 (5 bases). The CDR3 runs to 13 residues. Per germline, CDR1 MDHEN and CDR2 SYDVKM. The germline V and J ends were trimmed by 2 bases and 5 bases, with 9 bases remaining between them. CDR3 bases: TGTGCCAGCAGTTTACTCGACAGTACTGAAGCTTTCTTT. Its translation is CASSLLDSTEAFF. Variable domain in full (rest from reference TRBV28 and TRBJ1-1): DVKVTQSSRYLVKRTGEKVFLECVQDMDHENMFWYRQDPGLGLRLIYFSYDVKMKEKGDIPEGYSVSREKKERFSLILESASTNQTSMYLCASSLLDSTEAFFGQGTRLTVV.

V gene TRBV7-9 combines with J gene TRBJ1-2; D perhaps matches TRBD1 (5 bases). The germline V gene encodes CDR1 SEHNR and CDR2 FQNEAQ (reference sequence). This CDR3 contains 18 residues. V was trimmed by 2 bases and J by 1 base, leaving 20 bases between them. The DNA for the CDR3 is TGTGCCAGCAGCTTAATAGGGCGGGGCGCCTCAGATAACTATGGCTACACCTTC. This codes for CASSLIGRGASDNYGYTF.

This clone was counted a few times. The chain links TRBV7-8 to TRBJ1-2; TRBD1 matches 8 bases. V lost 1 base and J lost 3; bases outside the gene matches: 1. This CDR3 has 14 residues. Germline V gene data show CDR1 as SGHVS and CDR2 as FQNEAQ. The CDR3 loop reads CASSLDRGDYGYTF. As DNA, the CDR3 is TGTGCCAGCAGCTTAGACAGGGGGGACTATGGCTACACCTTC.

This clone was counted once. The V call is TRBV7-9, the J call TRBJ2-5; 7 nucleotides agree with TRBD2. The CDR3 loop spans 15 amino acids. V was clipped by 4 bases and J by 5 bases; unmatched bases: 10. Germline assignment: CDR1 SEHNR and CDR2 FQNEAQ (reference sequence). The CDR3 DNA sequence: TGTGCCAGCAGCTCTGCCGGGCCACTAGCGGAGACCCAGTACTTC. Translation gives CASSSAGPLAETQYF.

The rearrangement joins TRBV6-2 or TRBV6-3 to TRBJ1-5; TRBD1 matches at 8 bases. With 0 bases clipped from V and 2 bases from J, the junction kept 3 bases outside the gene matches. CDR1 is MNHEY, CDR2 SVGEGT, per germline. The CDR3 contains 16 residues. CDR3 loop: CASSYSLTGGNQPQHF. Here the CDR3 DNA reads TGTGCCAGCAGTTACTCGTTGACAGGGGGCAATCAGCCCCAGCATTTT.

This chain joins TRBV7-9 and TRBJ1-4; a weak D match, TRBD1 (5 bases). This CDR3 contains 14 residues. Between the trimmed V and J ends, which lost 5 bases and 5 bases, there was a span of 12 bases. The germline V gene has CDR1 SEHNR and CDR2 FQNEAQ (reference sequence). Written as DNA, the CDR3 is TGTGCCAGCAGCCTGGGGGGGTTAAATGAAAAACTGTTTTTT. Translation gives CASSLGGLNEKLFF.

The chain links TRBV3-1 (or the pseudogene TRBV3-2) to TRBJ2-3, with D tentatively TRBD1 (6 bases). V lost 3 bases to trimming and J lost 0 bases, with 19 bases between them. This CDR3 has 18 residues. Per the germline V gene, CDR1 is LGHDT and CDR2 is YNNKEL (reference sequence). The CDR3 spells CASSHGPDRITSTDTQYF. For the CDR3, the DNA is TGTGCCAGCAGCCACGGACCAGACAGGATTACTAGCACAGATACGCAGTATTTT.